This T cell receptor beta chain was found in a study of blood T cell repertoires in COVID-19. Across the whole study: PBMCs, B-cell-depleted T cells, or T cells were the source of the cDNA or gDNA that made up the material.

With 2 bases clipped from V and 0 bases from J, the junction kept 6 bases outside the gene matches. Germline lookup yields CDR1 LGHNA and CDR2 YNFKEQ. This CDR3 is 18 amino acids long. The data were produced by immunoSEQ multiplex PCR, yet TCRdb's version contains in-frame clones alone and is incomplete. Among approximately 110,000 clones listed, roughly 81% were seen once. The sequence was obtained from a man between 35 and 55 years old with acute or convalescent COVID-19. The sequencing input was peripheral blood. The chain joins TRBV4-2 to TRBJ2-5; 13 nucleotides align to TRBD2. The CDR3 loop is CASSQRTSGGTYQETQYF. DNA of the CDR3: TGTGCCAGCAGCCAAAGGACTAGCGGGGGAACGTACCAAGAGACCCAGTACTTC.